Below, 3 T cell receptor beta chains from the same sample are listed, as sequenced in a study of blood T cell repertoires in COVID-19. Assay: immunoSEQ multiplex PCR; the TCRdb copy retains only in-frame clones and omits some. The sample contains around 300,000 clones, approximately 88% of which appear only once. Source material: peripheral blood. The receptors shown here come from a woman between 40 and 55 years old who had recovered from COVID-19.

This rearrangement joins TRBV3-1 (or the pseudogene TRBV3-2) to TRBJ2-7; 13 positions match TRBD2. The junction had 11 bases not matched to a gene; V was cut back by 4 bases and J by 2 bases. Germline CDR1 LGHDT, CDR2 YNNKEL (reference sequence). The CDR3 is made up of 18 amino acids. Here the CDR3 DNA reads TGTGCCAGCAGCCCCGGGACTAGCGGGATCCGGGGAACCTACGAGCAGTACTTC. This codes for CASSPGTSGIRGTYEQYF.

The chain couples TRBV12-3 or TRBV12-4 to TRBJ2-5; no reliable D call. The CDR3 has 12 amino acids. The ends were cut back, 6 bases at V and 7 bases at J, with 12 bases in the middle. CDR3 in amino acids: CASSYVVGTQYF. The CDR3, as DNA: TGTGCCAGCAGCTATGTCGTCGGGACCCAGTACTTC.

The genes are TRBV19 and TRBJ2-7; 7 nucleotides line up with TRBD1. CDR3 length equals 15 residues. CDR1 and CDR2 from the germline V gene are LNHDA and SQIVND (reference sequence). V dropped 2 bases and J dropped 0; count of bases not matched to a gene: 4. The CDR3 region is CASSINRGGSYEQYF. The CDR3 bases are TGTGCCAGTAGTATAAACAGGGGCGGCTCCTACGAGCAGTACTTC.